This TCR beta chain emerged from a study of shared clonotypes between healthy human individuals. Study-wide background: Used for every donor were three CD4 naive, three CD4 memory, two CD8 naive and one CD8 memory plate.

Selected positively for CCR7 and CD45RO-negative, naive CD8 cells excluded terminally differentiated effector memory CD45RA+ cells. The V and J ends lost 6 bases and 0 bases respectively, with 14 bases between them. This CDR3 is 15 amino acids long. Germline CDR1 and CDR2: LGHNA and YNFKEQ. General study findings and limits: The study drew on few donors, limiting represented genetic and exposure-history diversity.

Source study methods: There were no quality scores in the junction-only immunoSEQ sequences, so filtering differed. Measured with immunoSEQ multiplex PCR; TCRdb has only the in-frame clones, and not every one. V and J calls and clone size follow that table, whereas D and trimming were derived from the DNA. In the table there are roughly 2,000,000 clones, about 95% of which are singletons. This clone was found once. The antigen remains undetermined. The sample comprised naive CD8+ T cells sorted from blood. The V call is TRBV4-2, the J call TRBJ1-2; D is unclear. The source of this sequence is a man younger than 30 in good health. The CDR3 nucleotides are TGTGCCAGCAGGTCGGAACAGACATCTAACTATGGCTACACCTTC. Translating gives CASRSEQTSNYGYTF.